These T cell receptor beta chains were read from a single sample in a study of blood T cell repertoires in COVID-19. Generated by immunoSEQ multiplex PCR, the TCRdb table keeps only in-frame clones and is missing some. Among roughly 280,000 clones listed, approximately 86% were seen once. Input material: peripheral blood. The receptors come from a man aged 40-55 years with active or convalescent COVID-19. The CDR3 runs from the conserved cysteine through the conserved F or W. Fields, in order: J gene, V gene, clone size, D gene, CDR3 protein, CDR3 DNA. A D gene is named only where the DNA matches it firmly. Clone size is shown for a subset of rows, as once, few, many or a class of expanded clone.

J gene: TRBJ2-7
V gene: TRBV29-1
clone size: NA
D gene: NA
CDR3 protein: CSVEQGSSEQYF
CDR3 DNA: TGCAGCGTTGAACAGGGTTCGAGCGAGCAGTACTTC

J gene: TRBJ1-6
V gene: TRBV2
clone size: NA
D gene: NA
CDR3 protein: CASIGGVGDNSPLHF
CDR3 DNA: TGTGCCAGCATCGGAGGGGTGGGGGATAATTCACCCCTCCACTTT

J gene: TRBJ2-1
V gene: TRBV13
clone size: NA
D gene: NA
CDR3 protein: CASSLTGNEQFF
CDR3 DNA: TGTGCCAGCAGCTTAACGGGTAATGAGCAGTTCTTC

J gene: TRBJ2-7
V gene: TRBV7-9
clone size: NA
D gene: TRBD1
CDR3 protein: CASSMTGGPGVEQYF
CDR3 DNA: TGTGCCAGCAGTATGACAGGGGGTCCCGGGGTCGAGCAGTACTTC

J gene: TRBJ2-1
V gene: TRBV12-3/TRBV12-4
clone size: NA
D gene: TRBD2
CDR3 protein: CALRSSGGMGQFF
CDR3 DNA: TGTGCCTTACGTTCTAGCGGTGGAATGGGGCAGTTCTTC

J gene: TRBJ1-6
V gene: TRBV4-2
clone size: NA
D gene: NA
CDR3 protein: CASSPQLAEDPPLHF
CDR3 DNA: TGTGCCAGCAGCCCTCAATTGGCGGAAGACCCACCCCTCCACTTT

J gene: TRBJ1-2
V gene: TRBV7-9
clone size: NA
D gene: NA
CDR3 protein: CASSRDSSYGYTF
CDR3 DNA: TGTGCCAGCAGTCGCGACAGCAGCTATGGCTACACCTTC

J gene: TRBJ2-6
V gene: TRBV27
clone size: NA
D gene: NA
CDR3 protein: CASSGPGANVLTF
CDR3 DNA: TGTGCCAGCAGCGGTCCCGGGGCCAACGTCCTGACTTTC

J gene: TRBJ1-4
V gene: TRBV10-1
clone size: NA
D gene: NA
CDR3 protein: CASSPGGAMEKLFF
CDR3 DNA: TGCGCCAGCAGTCCCGGGGGAGCAATGGAAAAACTGTTTTTT

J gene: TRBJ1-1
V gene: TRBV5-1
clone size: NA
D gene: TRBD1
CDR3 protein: CASSLYFRQGNTEAFF
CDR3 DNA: TGCGCCAGCAGCTTGTATTTTCGACAGGGGAACACTGAAGCTTTCTTT

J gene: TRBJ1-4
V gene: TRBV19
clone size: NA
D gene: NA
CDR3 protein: CASTSGGNEKLFF
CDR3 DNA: TGTGCCAGTACCAGTGGAGGGAATGAAAAACTGTTTTTT

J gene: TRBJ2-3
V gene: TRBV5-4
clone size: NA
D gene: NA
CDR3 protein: CASSLARESTDTQYF
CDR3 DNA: TGTGCCAGCAGCTTGGCCCGGGAGAGCACAGATACGCAGTATTTT

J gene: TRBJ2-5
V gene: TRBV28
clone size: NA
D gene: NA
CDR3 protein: CASTRGGVGETQYF
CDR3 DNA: TGTGCCAGCACCAGAGGAGGAGTTGGGGAGACCCAGTACTTC

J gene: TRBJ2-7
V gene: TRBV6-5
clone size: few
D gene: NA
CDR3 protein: CASSYSRNRDEQYF
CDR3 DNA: TGTGCCAGCAGTTACTCGAGAAACCGGGACGAGCAGTACTTC

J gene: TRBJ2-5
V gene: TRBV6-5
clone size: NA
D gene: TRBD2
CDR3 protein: CASSPMTSGRETQYF
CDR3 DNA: TGTGCCAGCAGCCCGATGACTAGCGGGAGGGAGACCCAGTACTTC

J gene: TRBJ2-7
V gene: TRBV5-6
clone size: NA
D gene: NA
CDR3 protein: CASSFTGIDYEQYF
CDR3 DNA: TGTGCCAGCAGCTTTACAGGGATCGACTACGAGCAGTACTTC

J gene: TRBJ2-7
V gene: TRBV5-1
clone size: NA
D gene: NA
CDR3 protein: CASSLAGQRSYEQYF
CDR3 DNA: TGCGCCAGCAGCTTGGCAGGACAGAGATCCTACGAGCAGTACTTC

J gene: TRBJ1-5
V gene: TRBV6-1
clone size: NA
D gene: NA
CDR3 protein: CASSEDPRPSQPQHF
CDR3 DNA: TGTGCCAGCAGTGAAGACCCGCGGCCTAGTCAGCCCCAGCATTTT

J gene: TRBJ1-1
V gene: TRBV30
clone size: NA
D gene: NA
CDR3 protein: CAWSVQQYTEAFF
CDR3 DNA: TGTGCCTGGAGTGTGCAACAGTACACTGAAGCTTTCTTT

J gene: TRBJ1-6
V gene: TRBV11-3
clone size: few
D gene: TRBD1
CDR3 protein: CASSLGQGKFSPLHF
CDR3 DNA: TGTGCCAGCAGCTTAGGACAGGGCAAGTTTTCACCCCTCCACTTT

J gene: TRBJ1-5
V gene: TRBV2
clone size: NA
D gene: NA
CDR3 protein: CASSGGDDGNQPQHF
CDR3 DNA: TGTGCCAGCAGTGGGGGGGACGACGGCAATCAGCCCCAGCATTTT

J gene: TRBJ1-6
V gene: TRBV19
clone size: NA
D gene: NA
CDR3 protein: CASSIAGSPLHF
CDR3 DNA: TGTGCCAGTAGTATCGCGGGTTCACCCCTCCACTTT

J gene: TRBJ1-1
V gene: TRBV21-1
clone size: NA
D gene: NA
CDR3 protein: CASSFLEGDRGPGRCTEAFF
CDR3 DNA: TGTGCCAGCAGCTTCCTCGAGGGAGACAGGGGCCCAGGGAGATGCACTGAAGCTTTCTTT

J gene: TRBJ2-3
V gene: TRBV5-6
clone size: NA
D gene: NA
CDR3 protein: CASSPSYTATTDTQYF
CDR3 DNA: TGTGCCAGCAGCCCCTCTTACACCGCCACCACAGATACGCAGTATTTT

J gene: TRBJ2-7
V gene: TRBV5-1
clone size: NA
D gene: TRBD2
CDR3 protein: CASSYDNSGRGYEQYF
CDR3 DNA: TGCGCCAGCAGCTACGACAATAGCGGGAGGGGGTACGAGCAGTACTTC

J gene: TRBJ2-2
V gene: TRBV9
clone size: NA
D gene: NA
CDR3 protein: CASSGRGRAGELFF
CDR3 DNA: TGTGCCAGCAGCGGGAGGGGGCGCGCCGGGGAGCTGTTTTTT

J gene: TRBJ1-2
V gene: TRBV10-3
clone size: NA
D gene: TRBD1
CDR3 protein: CAISEGTGNGYTF
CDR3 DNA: TGTGCCATCAGTGAAGGGACAGGGAATGGCTACACCTTC

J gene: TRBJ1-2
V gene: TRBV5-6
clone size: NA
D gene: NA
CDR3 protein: CASSRTGNYGYTF
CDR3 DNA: TGTGCCAGCAGCCGTACAGGGAACTATGGCTACACCTTC

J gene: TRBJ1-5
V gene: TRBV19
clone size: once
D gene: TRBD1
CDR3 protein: CASSIDAGGRPQHF
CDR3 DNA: TGTGCCAGTAGTATAGATGCAGGGGGAAGGCCCCAGCATTTT

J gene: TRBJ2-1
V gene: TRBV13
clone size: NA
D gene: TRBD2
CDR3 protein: CASSFDGGGRYNEQFF
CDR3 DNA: TGTGCCAGCAGCTTTGACGGCGGGGGGCGATACAATGAGCAGTTCTTC

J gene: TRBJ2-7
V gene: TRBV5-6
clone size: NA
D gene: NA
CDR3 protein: CASSLAVATYEQYF
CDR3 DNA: TGTGCCAGCAGCTTGGCAGTGGCCACCTACGAGCAGTACTTC

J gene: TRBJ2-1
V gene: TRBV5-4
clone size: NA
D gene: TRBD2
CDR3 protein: CASNFRSGPGGNEQFF
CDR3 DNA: TGTGCCAGCAACTTTCGGTCGGGGCCGGGGGGAAATGAGCAGTTCTTC

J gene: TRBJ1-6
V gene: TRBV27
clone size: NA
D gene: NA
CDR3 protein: CASSFFGGSPYYNSPLHF
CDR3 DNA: TGTGCCAGCAGTTTTTTCGGAGGGTCCCCTTATTATAATTCACCCCTCCACTTT

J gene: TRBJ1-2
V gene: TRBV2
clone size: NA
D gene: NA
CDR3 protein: CASRAYYGYTF
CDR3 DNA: TGTGCCAGCAGGGCCTACTATGGCTACACCTTC

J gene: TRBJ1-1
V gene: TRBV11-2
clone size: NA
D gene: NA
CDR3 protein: CASINPGQGTTEAFF
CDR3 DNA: TGTGCCAGCATCAACCCGGGCCAGGGGACCACTGAAGCTTTCTTT

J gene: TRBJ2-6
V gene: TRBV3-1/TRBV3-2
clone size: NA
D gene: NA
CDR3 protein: CASSQAGSGANVLTF
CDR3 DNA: TGTGCCAGCAGCCAAGCGGGGAGCGGGGCCAACGTCCTGACTTTC

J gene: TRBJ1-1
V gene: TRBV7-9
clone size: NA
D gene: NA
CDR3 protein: CASFDSFMNTEAFF
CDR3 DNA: TGTGCCAGCTTCGACAGTTTTATGAACACTGAAGCTTTCTTT

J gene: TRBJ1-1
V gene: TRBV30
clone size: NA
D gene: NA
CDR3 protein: CAWSVRRGPSSGTEAFF
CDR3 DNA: TGTGCCTGGAGTGTACGGAGGGGACCGAGTTCGGGCACTGAAGCTTTCTTT

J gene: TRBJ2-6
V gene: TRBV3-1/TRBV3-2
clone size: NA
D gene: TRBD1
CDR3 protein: CASSQLGQMSGANVLTF
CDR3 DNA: TGTGCCAGCAGCCAGCTGGGACAGATGTCTGGGGCCAACGTCCTGACTTTC